This TCR beta chain was identified in a study of identical twins. Notes on the study in general: Twins shared beta out-of-frame sequences in excess, but this excess was weaker. Invariant MAIT and iNKT cells could partly confound zero-insertion analyses. Cord blood's abundant beta clonotypes had fewer insertions, unlike memory repertoires.

In its sample, this clonotype was seen a few times. Its matching antigen is unknown. With no exceptions, donors were healthy Caucasians. TCRdb processed the 5' RACE reads anew with MiXCR; each CDR3 protein has one entry. The profile shows approximately 1.8 million distinct CDR3 sequences, around a third of them singletons. This TCR derives from a newborn girl in good health. Sequenced: cord blood.

In DNA, the CDR3 is TGTGCCAGCCGGACAGGGCTCCCCTCCTACGAGCAGTACTTC. It translates to CASRTGLPSYEQYF. The chain uses TRBV6-6 and TRBJ2-7; TRBD1 agrees at 8 bases. V was pared by 8 bases and J by 0 bases, with 6 bases of the junction left unmatched. The CDR3 has 14 amino acids. Germline CDR1 and CDR2: MNHNY and SVGAGI (reference sequence).